The next 24 T cell receptor beta chains were all read from a single sample in a study of shared clonotypes between healthy human individuals. Using immunoSEQ multiplex PCR, the repertoire was profiled, and TCRdb retains in-frame clones only, with some absent. The sample yields some 1.5 million clones, roughly 98% seen once. The sequencing sample was made of naive CD4+ T cells sorted from blood. The subset was: CD45RA+ positively selected. These receptors were obtained from a man younger than 45 in good health.

V is TRBV6-5 and J is TRBJ1-1; 8 bases line up with TRBD1. With 8 bases clipped from V and 6 bases from J, the junction kept 8 bases outside the gene matches. The CDR3 loop spans 13 amino acids. CDR1 MNHEY and CDR2 SVGAGI come from the germline V gene. CDR3 DNA: TGTGCCAGCCTTGCAGGGGGCGCGGCTGAAGCTTTCTTT. Its protein product is CASLAGGAAEAFF.

This chain connects TRBV19 to TRBJ1-5; D not resolved. Germline loops: CDR1 LNHDA, CDR2 SQIVND (reference sequence). The CDR3 spans 13 residues. Trimming cost V 3 bases and J 7 bases, with 10 bases left between them. Written as DNA, the CDR3 is TGTGCCAGTAGTATTTTGGTAGGCCAGCCCCAGCATTTT. This codes for CASSILVGQPQHF.

The chain recombines TRBV19 with TRBJ1-1; no clear D. Germline lookup yields CDR1 LNHDA and CDR2 SQIVND (reference sequence). V was trimmed by 3 bases and J by 0 bases, leaving 11 bases between them. The CDR3 spans 15 residues. The CDR3 region has the DNA TGTGCCAGTAGTATCGGAGCGGCTATGAACACTGAAGCTTTCTTT. Translating it yields CASSIGAAMNTEAFF.

This chain links TRBV27 with TRBJ2-7, with 14 bases identical to TRBD2. The V gene's germline CDR1 is MNHEY and CDR2 SMNVEV (reference sequence). Trimming cost V 4 bases and J 5 bases; bases outside gene matches: 13. The CDR3 consists of 18 residues. For the CDR3, the DNA is TGTGCCAGCAGTTCCCAGGGACTAGCGGGAGATCTAATAGACGAGCAGTACTTC. Protein product: CASSSQGLAGDLIDEQYF.

J is TRBJ2-1 and V is TRBV7-9, with TRBD2 identical over 14 bases. The CDR3 is 16 amino acids. Germline CDR1 is SEHNR and CDR2 is FQNEAQ (reference sequence). Losses at the gene ends were 5 bases for V and 6 bases for J; bases not matched to a gene: 6. The CDR3 is CASSPRLAGGSNEQFF. CDR3 DNA sequence: TGTGCCAGCAGCCCCAGACTAGCGGGAGGGAGCAATGAGCAGTTCTTC.

The chain is built from TRBV27 and TRBJ2-4; D is undetermined. Deletions cut 5 bases from V and 0 bases from J, with 14 bases between. Germline CDR1 and CDR2: MNHEY and SMNVEV (reference sequence). The CDR3 sequence is 16 residues long. Written as DNA, the CDR3 is TGTGCCAGCAGTCCCATAGAGATCTTAGCCAAAAACATTCAGTACTTC. As protein: CASSPIEILAKNIQYF.

As DNA, the CDR3 is TGTGCCAGCAGTTCCCGGACAATGACAGGTTTAGAGACCCAGTACTTC. Its translation is CASSSRTMTGLETQYF. The chain recombines TRBV27 with TRBJ2-5, with TRBD1 as a possible D gene (6 bases). The V end was cut by 4 bases, the J end by 4 bases, with 19 bases between. The CDR3 totals 16 residues. Germline V gene data show CDR1 as MNHEY and CDR2 as SMNVEV (reference sequence).

The chain employs TRBV2 and TRBJ2-7; 11 bases are shared with TRBD2. The CDR3 covers 16 residues. The V gene's germline CDR1 is SNHLY and CDR2 FYNNEI. Germline trimming cut 6 bases from V and 0 bases from J; bases unmatched to any gene: 7. The CDR3 loop reads CASSGTSGSLSYEQYF. The CDR3 bases are TGTGCCAGCAGCGGGACTAGCGGTAGCCTCTCCTACGAGCAGTACTTC.

The rearrangement uses TRBV7-2 and TRBJ2-3; 13 positions match TRBD2. J lost 10 bases, V lost 1 base, and 2 bases had no gene match. This CDR3 has 14 amino acids. CDR1 and CDR2 (germline): SGHTA, FQGNSA. Here the CDR3 reads CASSLGTSGSAQYF. The CDR3 nucleotides read TGTGCCAGCAGCTTAGGGACTAGCGGGAGTGCGCAGTATTTT.

V is TRBV2 and J is TRBJ2-7; TRBD1 or TRBD2 may be the D gene (6 bases each). Trimming took off 0 bases at V and 5 bases at J, with 14 bases between the two ends. The CDR3 loop spans 15 amino acids. CDR1 is SNHLY and CDR2 is FYNNEI in the germline V gene. For the CDR3, the DNA is TGTGCCAGCAGTGAAGCTTCGGGGGCGAAAAACGAGCAGTACTTC. It translates to CASSEASGAKNEQYF.

This chain uses TRBV15 with TRBJ2-7; D is perhaps TRBD2 (6 bases). CDR3 length: 16 amino acids. Trimming stripped 0 bases from V and 3 bases from J, with 15 bases between. The germline V gene encodes CDR1 LNHNV and CDR2 YYDKDF (reference sequence). This chain's CDR3 is CATSRDRGTQFYEQYF. CDR3 in DNA: TGTGCCACCAGCAGAGATCGAGGGACTCAATTCTACGAGCAGTACTTC. Variable domain in full (rest from reference TRBV15 and TRBJ2-7): DAMVIQNPRYQVTQFGKPVTLSCSQTLNHNVMYWYQQKSSQAPKLLFHYYDKDFNNEADTPDNFQSRRPNTSFCFLDIRSPGLGDTAMYLCATSRDRGTQFYEQYFGPGTRLTVT.

V is TRBV5-4 and J is TRBJ1-3, with 9 bases fitting TRBD1. V dropped 5 bases and J dropped 1; count of bases not matched to a gene: 4. Germline V gene lookup returns CDR1 SGHNT and CDR2 YYREEE (reference sequence). The CDR3 runs 15 residues. CDR3: CASRAGTGSGNTIYF. The CDR3 nucleotides read TGTGCCAGCAGAGCCGGGACAGGGTCTGGAAACACCATATATTTT.

This clone occurred once. The chain has TRBV7-2 and TRBJ2-3; D is unresolved. Germline CDR1 is SGHTA and CDR2 is FQGNSA. Trimming removed 5 bases from V and 14 bases from J, with 8 bases in between. This CDR3 comprises 9 residues. The CDR3 region is CASSPQMYF. The CDR3 DNA sequence: TGTGCCAGCAGCCCCCAAATGTATTTT.

CDR3: CASSDYGQPQHF. Here the CDR3 DNA reads TGTGCCAGCAGTGATTATGGTCAGCCCCAGCATTTT. The chain recombines TRBV2 with TRBJ1-5, with D uncertain. Germline V CDR1 and CDR2: SNHLY, FYNNEI. V lost 3 bases to trimming and J lost 6 bases, with 6 bases between them. The CDR3 covers 12 residues.

The chain combines TRBV6-1 with TRBJ2-1, with a possible D match to TRBD2 (7 bases). Trimming pared 6 bases from V and 8 bases from J, leaving 17 bases between. Per germline, CDR1 MNHNS and CDR2 SASEGT. CDR3 length: 14 residues. CDR3 loop: CASSLYGGPYEQFF. In nucleotides, the CDR3 is TGTGCCAGCAGCCTCTACGGGGGGCCCTATGAGCAGTTCTTC.

V is TRBV11-2 and J is TRBJ2-7; D might be TRBD2 (7 bases). The V gene's germline CDR1 is SGHAT and CDR2 FQNNGV. Trimming pared 6 bases from V and 0 bases from J, leaving 24 bases between. This CDR3 is built from 18 residues. The CDR3 bases are TGTGCCAGCAGGACCCAACGGGGGGCTAGAGATGACTCCTACGAGCAGTACTTC. Translating gives CASRTQRGARDDSYEQYF.

The chain links TRBV2 to TRBJ2-7; D is possibly TRBD2 (6 bases). V lost 7 bases to trimming and J lost 0 bases, with 13 bases between them. CDR1 and CDR2 from the germline V gene are SNHLY and FYNNEI. The CDR3 has 14 residues. This CDR3 reads CASTGGTHSYEQYF. The CDR3 nucleotides read TGTGCCAGCACAGGCGGGACCCACTCCTACGAGCAGTACTTC. Supplemented by reference TRBV2 and TRBJ2-7, the full variable domain reads EPEVTQTPSHQVTQMGQEVILRCVPISNHLYFYWYRQILGQKVEFLVSFYNNEISEKSEIFDDQFSVERPDGSNFTLKIRSTKLEDSAMYFCASTGGTHSYEQYFGPGTRLTVT.

The chain has TRBV9 and TRBJ2-1; unclear D gene. CDR1 is SGDLS, CDR2 YYNGEE, per germline. The length of the CDR3 is 14 residues. Trimming took off 0 bases at V and 2 bases at J, with 6 bases between the two ends. This CDR3 is CASSVVATYNEQFF. CDR3 DNA: TGTGCCAGCAGCGTAGTCGCTACCTACAATGAGCAGTTCTTC. Filled out from reference TRBV9 and TRBJ2-1, the complete variable domain reads DSGVTQTPKHLITATGQRVTLRCSPRSGDLSVYWYQQSLDQGLQFLIQYYNGEERAKGNILERFSAQQFPDLHSELNLSSLELGDSALYFCASSVVATYNEQFFGPGTRLTVL.

Concerning this clone: The identical CDR3 is also encoded by other nucleotide sequences in the sample. This chain connects TRBV9 to TRBJ2-2, with no clear D. The CDR3 has 15 amino acids. CDR1 and CDR2 from the germline V gene are SGDLS and YYNGEE. Trimming removed 0 bases from V and 4 bases from J, with 10 bases in between. The CDR3 bases are TGTGCCAGCAGCGTAGTAGGTCGAGGCACCGGGGAGCTGTTTTTT. It specifies CASSVVGRGTGELFF.

In the case of this clone: The same CDR3 arises from other DNA sequences in this sample as well. V usage is TRBV7-2 and J usage is TRBJ2-2; D is unclear. V dropped 2 bases and J dropped 1 base, with 5 bases sitting between them. The length of the CDR3 is 14 residues. CDR1 SGHTA and CDR2 FQGNSA come from the germline V gene. The CDR3 DNA sequence: TGTGCCAGCAGCTTAACCCTGAACACCGGGGAGCTGTTTTTT. This sequence encodes CASSLTLNTGELFF.

This clone came up once. The chain employs TRBV9 and TRBJ2-3; no firm D call. Trimming removed 0 bases at V and 1 base at J, with 6 bases between. CDR1 is SGDLS, CDR2 YYNGEE, per germline. The CDR3 covers 14 residues. The CDR3 bases are TGTGCCAGCAGCGTAGATCGCGGCACAGATACGCAGTATTTT. Its translation: CASSVDRGTDTQYF.

This chain joins TRBV6-5 and TRBJ1-2; D remains ambiguous. Germline V lookup: CDR1 MNHEY, CDR2 SVGAGI. The CDR3 has 13 residues. With 6 bases removed from V and 7 bases from J, the gap between germline ends came to 15 bases. The CDR3 nucleotides are TGTGCCAGCAGACCACCAATCGCCTCTGGCTACACCTTC. As protein: CASRPPIASGYTF.

For this clone: Other DNA sequences in this specimen translate into the identical CDR3. The J gene is TRBJ2-7, the V gene TRBV18; D is possibly TRBD1 (5 bases). The V and J ends lost 3 bases and 4 bases respectively, with 10 bases between them. CDR1 and CDR2 from the germline V gene are KGHSH and LQKENI. The CDR3 length is 13 residues. CDR3 nucleotide sequence: TGTGCCAGCTCACCTAGACAGCCTTACGAGCAGTACTTC. Protein product: CASSPRQPYEQYF.

The CDR3 sequence is CAISTSGPGSGANVLTF. CDR3 DNA sequence: TGTGCCATCAGCACTAGCGGACCTGGCTCTGGGGCCAACGTCCTGACTTTC. The chain joins TRBV10-3 to TRBJ2-6, with 8 bases identical to TRBD2. The CDR3 is made up of 17 amino acids. CDR1 is ENHRY, CDR2 SYGVKD, per germline. Germline trimming cut 6 bases from V and 0 bases from J; bases unmatched to any gene: 7.